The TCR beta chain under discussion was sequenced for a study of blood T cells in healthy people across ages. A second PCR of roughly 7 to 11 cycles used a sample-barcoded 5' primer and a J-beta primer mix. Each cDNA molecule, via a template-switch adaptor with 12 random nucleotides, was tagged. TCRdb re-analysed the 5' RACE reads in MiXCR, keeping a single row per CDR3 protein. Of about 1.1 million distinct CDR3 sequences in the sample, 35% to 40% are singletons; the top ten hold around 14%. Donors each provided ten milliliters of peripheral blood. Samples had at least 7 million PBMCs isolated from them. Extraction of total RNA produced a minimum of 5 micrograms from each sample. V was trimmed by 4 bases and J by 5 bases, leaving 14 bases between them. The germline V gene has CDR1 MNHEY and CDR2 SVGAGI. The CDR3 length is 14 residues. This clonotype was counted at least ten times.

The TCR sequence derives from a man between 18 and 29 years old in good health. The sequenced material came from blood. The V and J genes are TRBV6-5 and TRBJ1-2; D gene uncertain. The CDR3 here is CASSSGPSGYGYTF. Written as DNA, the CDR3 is TGTGCCAGCAGTTCCGGGCCCTCTGGGTATGGCTACACCTTC.